This entry is about one T cell receptor beta chain. As yet, its antigen is unknown. With the read ending 3 residues before the CDR3 end, the germline J gene is used to fill in that end. CDR3 length equals 16 residues. V lost 5 bases, J lost 5 bases, and 12 bases stayed unmatched. Germline loops: CDR1 SGHNT, CDR2 YYREEE (reference sequence). Assay used: immunoSEQ multiplex PCR; TCRdb lists only in-frame clones, some missing. The sample shows about 35,000 clones, none of them appearing just once. This specimen comes from a study of T cell clonality in common variable immunodeficiency. Findings and limits, study-wide: In common variable immunodeficiency, TCR beta chains reportedly carried fewer deletions and N-nucleotide insertions. The cause of increased CVID clonality remains unclear without subpopulation sequencing.

V gene TRBV5-4 combines with J gene TRBJ2-1; 8 nucleotides agree with TRBD2. The sample comprised peripheral blood mononuclear cells. This clonotype originated in a person aged 18 to 70 in good health. CDR3 bases read: TGTGCCAGCAGTGACCCTAGCGGGCACCTGAACAATGAG. It encodes CASSDPSGHLNNE. The complete CDR3 protein is CASSDPSGHLNNEQFF.